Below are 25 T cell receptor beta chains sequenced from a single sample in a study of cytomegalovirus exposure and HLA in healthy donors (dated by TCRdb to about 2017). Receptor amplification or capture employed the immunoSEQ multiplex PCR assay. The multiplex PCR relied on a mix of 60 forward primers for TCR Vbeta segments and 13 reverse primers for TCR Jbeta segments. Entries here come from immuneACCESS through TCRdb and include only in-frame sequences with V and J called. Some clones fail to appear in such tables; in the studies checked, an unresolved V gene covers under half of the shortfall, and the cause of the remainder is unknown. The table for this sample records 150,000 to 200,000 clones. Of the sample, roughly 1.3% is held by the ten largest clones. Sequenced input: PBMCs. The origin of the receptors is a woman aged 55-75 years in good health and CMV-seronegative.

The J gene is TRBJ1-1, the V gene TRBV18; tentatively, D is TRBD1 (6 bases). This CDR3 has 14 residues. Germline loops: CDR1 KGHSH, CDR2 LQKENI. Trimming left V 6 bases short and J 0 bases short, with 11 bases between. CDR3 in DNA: TGTGCCAGCTCCCCGACAGGAGTGAACACTGAAGCTTTCTTT. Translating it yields CASSPTGVNTEAFF.

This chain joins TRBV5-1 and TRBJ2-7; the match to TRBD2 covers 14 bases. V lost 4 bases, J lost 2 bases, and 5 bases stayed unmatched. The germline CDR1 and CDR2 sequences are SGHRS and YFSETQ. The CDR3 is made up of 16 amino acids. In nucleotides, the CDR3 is TGCGCCAGCAGCCGAACGGGACTAGCGGGGGCCTACGAGCAGTACTTC. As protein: CASSRTGLAGAYEQYF.

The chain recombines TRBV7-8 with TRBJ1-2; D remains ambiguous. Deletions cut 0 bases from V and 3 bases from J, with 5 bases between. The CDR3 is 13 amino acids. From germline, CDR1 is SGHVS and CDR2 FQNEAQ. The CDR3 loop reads CASSLARDYGYTF. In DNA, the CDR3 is TGTGCCAGCAGCTTAGCGCGGGACTATGGCTACACCTTC.

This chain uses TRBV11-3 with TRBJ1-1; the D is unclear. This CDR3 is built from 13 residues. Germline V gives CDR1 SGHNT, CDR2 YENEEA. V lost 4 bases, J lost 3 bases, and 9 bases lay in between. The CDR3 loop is CASSSTVHTEAFF. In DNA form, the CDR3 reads TGTGCCAGCAGCTCCACAGTACACACTGAAGCTTTCTTT.

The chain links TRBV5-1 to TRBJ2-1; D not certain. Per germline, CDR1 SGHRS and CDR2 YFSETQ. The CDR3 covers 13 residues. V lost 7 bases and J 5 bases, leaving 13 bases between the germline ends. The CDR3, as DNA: TGCGCCAGCCTACTAAGCCCCCACAATGAGCAGTTCTTC. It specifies CASLLSPHNEQFF.

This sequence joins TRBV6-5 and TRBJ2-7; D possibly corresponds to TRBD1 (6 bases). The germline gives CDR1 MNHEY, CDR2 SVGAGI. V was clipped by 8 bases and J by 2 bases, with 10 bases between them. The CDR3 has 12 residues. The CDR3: CASGGTTYEQYF. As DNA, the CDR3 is TGTGCCAGCGGGGGCACCACCTACGAGCAGTACTTC.

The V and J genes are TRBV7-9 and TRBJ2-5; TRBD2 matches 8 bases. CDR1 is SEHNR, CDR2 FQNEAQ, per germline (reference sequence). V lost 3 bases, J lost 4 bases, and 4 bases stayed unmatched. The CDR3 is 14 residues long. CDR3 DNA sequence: TGTGCCAGCAGCTTTATAAGCGGGGGAGAGACCCAGTACTTC. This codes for CASSFISGGETQYF.

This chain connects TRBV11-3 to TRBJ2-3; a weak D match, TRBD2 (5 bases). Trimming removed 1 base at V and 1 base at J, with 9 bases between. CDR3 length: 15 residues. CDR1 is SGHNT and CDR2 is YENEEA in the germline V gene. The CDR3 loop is CASSLGGQGTDTQYF. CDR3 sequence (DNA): TGTGCCAGCAGCTTAGGAGGGCAGGGCACAGATACGCAGTATTTT.

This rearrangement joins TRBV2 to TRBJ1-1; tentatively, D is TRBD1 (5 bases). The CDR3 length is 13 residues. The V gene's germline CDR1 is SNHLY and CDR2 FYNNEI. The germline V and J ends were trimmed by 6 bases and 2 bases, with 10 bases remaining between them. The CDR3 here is CASSPTDNTEAFF. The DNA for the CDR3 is TGTGCCAGCAGCCCGACAGACAACACTGAAGCTTTCTTT.

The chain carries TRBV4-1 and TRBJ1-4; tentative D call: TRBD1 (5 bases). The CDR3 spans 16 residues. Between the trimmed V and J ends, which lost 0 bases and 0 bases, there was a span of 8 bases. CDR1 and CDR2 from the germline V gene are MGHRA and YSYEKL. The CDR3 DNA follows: TGCGCCAGCAGCCAAGAAATCAGGGCAACTAATGAAAAACTGTTTTTT. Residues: CASSQEIRATNEKLFF.

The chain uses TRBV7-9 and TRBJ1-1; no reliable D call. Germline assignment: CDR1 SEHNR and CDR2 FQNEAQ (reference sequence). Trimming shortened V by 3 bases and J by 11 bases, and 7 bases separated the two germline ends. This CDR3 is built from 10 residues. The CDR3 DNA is TGTGCCAGCAGCTTTAGTTCGGCTTTCTTT. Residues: CASSFSSAFF.

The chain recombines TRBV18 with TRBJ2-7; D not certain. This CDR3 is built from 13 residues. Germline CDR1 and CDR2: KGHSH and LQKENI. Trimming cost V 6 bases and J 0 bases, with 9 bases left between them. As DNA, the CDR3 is TGTGCCAGCTCCCAGGCCCCCTCCTACGAGCAGTACTTC. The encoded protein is CASSQAPSYEQYF.

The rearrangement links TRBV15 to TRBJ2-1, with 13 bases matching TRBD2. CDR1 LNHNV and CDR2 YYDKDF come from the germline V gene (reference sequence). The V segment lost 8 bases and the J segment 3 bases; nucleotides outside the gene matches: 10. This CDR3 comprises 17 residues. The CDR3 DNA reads TGTGCCACCGTTCAACTAGCGGGAGGGGGAATCTACAATGAGCAGTTCTTC. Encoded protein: CATVQLAGGGIYNEQFF.

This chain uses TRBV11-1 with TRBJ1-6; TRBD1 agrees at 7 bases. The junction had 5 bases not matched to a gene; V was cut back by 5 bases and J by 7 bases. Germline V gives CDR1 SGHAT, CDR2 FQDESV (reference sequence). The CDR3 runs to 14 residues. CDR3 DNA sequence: TGTGCCAGCAGCATACAGGGGACCAATTCACCCCTCCACTTT. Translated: CASSIQGTNSPLHF. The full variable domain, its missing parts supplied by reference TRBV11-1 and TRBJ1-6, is EAEVAQSPRYKITEKSQAVAFWCDPISGHATLYWYRQILGQGPELLVQFQDESVVDDSQLPKDRFSAERLKGVDSTLKIQPAELGDSAMYLCASSIQGTNSPLHFGNGTRLTVT.

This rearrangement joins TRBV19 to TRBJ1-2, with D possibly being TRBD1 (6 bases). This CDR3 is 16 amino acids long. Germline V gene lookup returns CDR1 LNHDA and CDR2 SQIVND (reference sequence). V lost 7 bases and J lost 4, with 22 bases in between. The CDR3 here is CASIRWEQGSVYGYTF. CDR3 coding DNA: TGTGCCAGTATTCGGTGGGAACAGGGCTCTGTCTATGGCTACACCTTC.

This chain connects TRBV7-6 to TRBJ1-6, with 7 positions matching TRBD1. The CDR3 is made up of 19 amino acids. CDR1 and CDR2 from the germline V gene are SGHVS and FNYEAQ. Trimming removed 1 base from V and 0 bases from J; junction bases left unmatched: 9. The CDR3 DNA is TGTGCCAGCAGCTTAGGCCGGGACAGCGGATACTCCTATAATTCACCCCTCCACTTT. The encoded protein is CASSLGRDSGYSYNSPLHF. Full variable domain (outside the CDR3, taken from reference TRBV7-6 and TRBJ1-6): GAGVSQSPRYKVTKRGQDVALRCDPISGHVSLYWYRQALGQGPEFLTYFNYEAQQDKSGLPNDRFSAERPEGSISTLTIQRTEQRDSAMYRCASSLGRDSGYSYNSPLHFGNGTRLTVT.

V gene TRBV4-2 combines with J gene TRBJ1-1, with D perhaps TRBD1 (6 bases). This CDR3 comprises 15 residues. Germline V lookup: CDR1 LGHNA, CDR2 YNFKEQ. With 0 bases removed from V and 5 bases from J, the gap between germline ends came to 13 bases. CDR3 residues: CASSQDGRGRTEAFF. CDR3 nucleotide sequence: TGTGCCAGCAGCCAAGATGGCAGGGGCCGAACTGAAGCTTTCTTT.

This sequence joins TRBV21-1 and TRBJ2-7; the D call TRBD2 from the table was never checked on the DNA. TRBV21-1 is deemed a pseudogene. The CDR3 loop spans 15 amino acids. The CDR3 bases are TGTGCCAGCAGCTTGTCGCCGGGTCGGCCCTACGAGCAGTACTTC. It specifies CASSLSPGRPYEQYF.

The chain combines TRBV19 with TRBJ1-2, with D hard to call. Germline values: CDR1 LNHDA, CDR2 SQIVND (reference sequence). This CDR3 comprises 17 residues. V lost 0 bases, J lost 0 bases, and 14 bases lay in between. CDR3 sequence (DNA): TGTGCCAGTAGTATAGATACCACACAATTCGCTAACTATGGCTACACCTTC. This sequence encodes CASSIDTTQFANYGYTF.

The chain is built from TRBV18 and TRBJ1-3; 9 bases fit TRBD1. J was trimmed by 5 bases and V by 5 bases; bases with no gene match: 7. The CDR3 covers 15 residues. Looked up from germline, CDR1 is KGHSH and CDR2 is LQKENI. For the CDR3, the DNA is TGTGCCAGCTCATCTGTGGGACAGGGCAGAAACACCATATATTTT. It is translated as CASSSVGQGRNTIYF.

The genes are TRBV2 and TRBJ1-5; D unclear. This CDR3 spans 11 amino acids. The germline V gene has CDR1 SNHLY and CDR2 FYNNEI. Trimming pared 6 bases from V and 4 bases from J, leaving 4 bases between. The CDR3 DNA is TGTGCCAGCAGCTTGAATCAGCCCCAGCATTTT. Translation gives CASSLNQPQHF. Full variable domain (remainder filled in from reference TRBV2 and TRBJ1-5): EPEVTQTPSHQVTQMGQEVILRCVPISNHLYFYWYRQILGQKVEFLVSFYNNEISEKSEIFDDQFSVERPDGSNFTLKIRSTKLEDSAMYFCASSLNQPQHFGDGTRLSIL.

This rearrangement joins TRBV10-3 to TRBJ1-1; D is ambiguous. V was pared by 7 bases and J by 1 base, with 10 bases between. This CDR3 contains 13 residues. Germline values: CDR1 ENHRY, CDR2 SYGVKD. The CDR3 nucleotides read TGTGCCATCACTACCTCGCCGAACACTGAAGCTTTCTTT. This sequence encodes CAITTSPNTEAFF.

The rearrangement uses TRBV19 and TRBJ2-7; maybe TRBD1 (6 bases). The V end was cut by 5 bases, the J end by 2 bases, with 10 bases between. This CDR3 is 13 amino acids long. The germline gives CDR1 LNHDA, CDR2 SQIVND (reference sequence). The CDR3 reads CASSLRQAYEQYF. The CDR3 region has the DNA TGTGCCAGTAGTCTTCGACAGGCCTACGAGCAGTACTTC.

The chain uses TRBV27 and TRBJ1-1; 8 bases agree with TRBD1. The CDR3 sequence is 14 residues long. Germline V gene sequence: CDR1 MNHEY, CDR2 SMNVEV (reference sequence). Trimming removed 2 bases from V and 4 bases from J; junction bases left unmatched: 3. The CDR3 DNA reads TGTGCCAGCAGTTTACAGGGGGCTGTCACTGAAGCTTTCTTT. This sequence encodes CASSLQGAVTEAFF.

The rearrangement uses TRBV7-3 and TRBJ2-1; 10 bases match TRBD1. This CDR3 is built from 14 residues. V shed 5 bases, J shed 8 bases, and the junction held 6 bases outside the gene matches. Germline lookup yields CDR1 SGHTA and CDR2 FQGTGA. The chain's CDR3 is CASSLRDRGDEQFF. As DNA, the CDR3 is TGTGCCAGCAGCCTCCGGGACAGGGGCGATGAGCAGTTCTTC.